Sequencing of this T cell receptor beta chain was carried out in a study of spatial heterogeneity in lung cancer. Study-level findings and limits: Within tumors, counts of expanded alpha and beta TCRs tracked tumor mutation counts.

TCRdb reprocessed the 5' RACE reads via MiXCR and lists one record per CDR3 protein. The sample yields 20,000 to 25,000 distinct CDR3 sequences, about 4.5% seen once. The CDR3 consists of 16 residues. Germline V gene lookup returns CDR1 MDHEN and CDR2 SYDVKM. The V and J ends lost 2 bases and 0 bases, in that order; junction bases with no gene match: 4. In this sample, this clonotype turned up many times. The antigen is unknown. Time point meaning: sample taken at primary tumor resection. V usage is TRBV28 and J usage is TRBJ2-3; TRBD2 agrees at 8 bases. This specimen was lung tumor tissue, taken at surgery. The sequence was collected from a male donor with early-stage non-small cell lung cancer. In DNA form, the CDR3 reads TGTGCCAGCAGTTTACTCGGGAGGGTTAGCACAGATACGCAGTATTTT. Translating it yields CASSLLGRVSTDTQYF. The full variable domain, its missing parts supplied by reference TRBV28 and TRBJ2-3, is DVKVTQSSRYLVKRTGEKVFLECVQDMDHENMFWYRQDPGLGLRLIYFSYDVKMKEKGDIPEGYSVSREKKERFSLILESASTNQTSMYLCASSLLGRVSTDTQYFGPGTRLTVL.